These 8 T cell receptor beta chains share one sample of origin, sequenced in a study of T cell responses to AZD1222 COVID-19 vaccine. Method: immunoSEQ multiplex PCR; TCRdb's copy keeps in-frame clones and lacks some. The profile covers 150,000 or so clones, with about nine tenths appearing a single time and less than 6.5% taken by the ten largest. The source was peripheral blood, collected on day 0 of AZD1222 vaccination. These TCRs come from an adult in good health.

The V and J genes are TRBV18 and TRBJ1-5; a possible D gene is TRBD1 (6 bases). Per the germline V gene, CDR1 is KGHSH and CDR2 is LQKENI. The CDR3 extends over 15 amino acids. V lost 1 base, J lost 5 bases, and 12 bases lay in between. DNA for the CDR3: TGTGCCAGCTCACCACTTCCAGGGGTCGATCAGCCCCAGCATTTT. Amino acid sequence: CASSPLPGVDQPQHF.

This clone was counted a single time. The rearrangement uses TRBV6-5 and TRBJ1-2; maybe TRBD1 (5 bases). Germline V gene sequence: CDR1 MNHEY, CDR2 SVGAGI. The length of the CDR3 is 14 residues. The ends were cut back, 5 bases at V and 2 bases at J, with 12 bases in the middle. The CDR3 protein is CASSRGGANYGYTF. As DNA, the CDR3 is TGTGCCAGCAGTAGAGGAGGGGCGAACTATGGCTACACCTTC.

This chain uses TRBV27 with TRBJ1-6; the D is unclear. This CDR3 has 17 residues. Trimming pared 0 bases from V and 2 bases from J, leaving 11 bases between. Germline CDR1 is MNHEY and CDR2 is SMNVEV (reference sequence). Written as DNA, the CDR3 is TGTGCCAGCAGTTTATCTAACAGCCTCACCTATAATTCACCCCTCCACTTT. Amino acid sequence: CASSLSNSLTYNSPLHF.

V gene TRBV5-6 combines with J gene TRBJ2-1, with TRBD1 as a possible D gene (5 bases). V was trimmed by 4 bases and J by 6 bases, leaving 11 bases between them. Germline CDR1 and CDR2: SGHDT and YYEEEE. This CDR3 contains 13 residues. CDR3 coding DNA: TGTGCCAGCAGCCGACTGGACATCAATGAGCAGTTCTTC. It codes for CASSRLDINEQFF.

This chain links TRBV5-1 with TRBJ2-1, with D unresolved. CDR3 length: 13 amino acids. CDR1 and CDR2 from the germline V gene are SGHRS and YFSETQ. V lost 4 bases to trimming and J lost 1 base, with 6 bases between them. The CDR3 nucleotides read TGCGCCAGCAGCGAGGAGTCCTACAATGAGCAGTTCTTC. Amino acids: CASSEESYNEQFF.

This chain connects TRBV30 to TRBJ2-3, with 9 nucleotides matching TRBD2. V shed 6 bases and J 2 bases; nucleotides not matched to a gene: 12. The CDR3 totals 16 residues. Germline V gives CDR1 GTSNPN, CDR2 SVGIG (reference sequence). In nucleotides, the CDR3 is TGTGCCTGCCGTAGGCGTCTAGCGGGATCCACAGATACGCAGTATTTT. As protein: CACRRRLAGSTDTQYF.

The chain carries TRBV28 and TRBJ1-5; 9 positions match TRBD1. CDR1 is MDHEN and CDR2 is SYDVKM in the germline V gene. With V trimmed by 8 bases and J by 9 bases, 14 bases remained unmatched. The CDR3 runs 15 residues. As DNA, the CDR3 is TGTGCCAGCTGCCCCGGGACAGGGCCTTCCCGGCCCCAGCATTTT. As protein: CASCPGTGPSRPQHF.

The J gene is TRBJ1-1, the V gene TRBV29-1, with a weak D call TRBD1 (6 bases). The CDR3 runs 14 residues. The V end lost 4 bases, the J end lost 6 bases, and 18 bases lay between the germline ends. Germline V gene sequence: CDR1 SQVTM, CDR2 ANQGSEA. CDR3 sequence: CSVGQAGVSAEAFF. Written as DNA, the CDR3 is TGCAGCGTTGGTCAGGCAGGGGTAAGCGCTGAAGCTTTCTTT. Full variable domain (missing parts from reference TRBV29-1 and TRBJ1-1): SAVISQKPSRDICQRGTSLTIQCQVDSQVTMMFWYRQQPGQSLTLIATANQGSEATYESGFVIDKFPISRPNLTFSTLTVSNMSPEDSSIYLCSVGQAGVSAEAFFGQGTRLTVV.